This TCR beta chain was retrieved from a study of CD8+ T cells in alopecia areata. This clone came up a few times. Treatment given: oral pan-JAK inhibitor, 5-10 mg twice daily. RNA extraction and reverse transcription yielded cDNA as sequencing template. The protocol was immunoSEQ multiplex PCR, while the TCRdb copy is restricted to in-frame clones and leaves out a portion. This table has 130,000 or so clones, around 63% appearing once. Germline V gene lookup returns CDR1 SGHTA and CDR2 FQGNSA. The length of the CDR3 is 15 residues. The J segment lost 4 bases and the V segment lost 1 base, leaving 7 bases of the junction unmatched.

The sequence was collected from a human donor with alopecia areata. The chain is built from TRBV7-2 and TRBJ2-7, with 7 bases lining up with TRBD2. The source material was CD4+ T cells sorted from blood, sampled at week 4, from a patient treated with tofacitinib. CDR3 residues: CASSLDAGDGYEQYF. Here the CDR3 DNA reads TGTGCCAGCAGCTTAGATGCGGGGGACGGGTACGAGCAGTACTTC.